The 18 T cell receptor beta chains presented below share a single source sample, sequenced in a study. Only in-frame clones appear in the TCRdb table, and some are missing; sequencing was by immunoSEQ multiplex PCR. The profile shows 45,000 to 60,000 clones, 85% to 95% of them singletons. The sequenced material came from PBMCs. These TCRs come from a man aged 40-49 years with rheumatoid arthritis.

The chain joins TRBV18 to TRBJ1-4, with D maybe TRBD1 (6 bases). V lost 2 bases to trimming and J lost 7 bases, with 14 bases between them. The CDR3 runs 15 residues. The germline gives CDR1 KGHSH, CDR2 LQKENI. CDR3 sequence reads: CASSPSLTGTEKLFF. Written as DNA, the CDR3 is TGTGCCAGCTCACCATCTCTGACAGGAACTGAAAAACTGTTTTTT.

The chain couples TRBV28 to TRBJ2-7, with D perhaps given as TRBD1 or TRBD2 (5 bases each). Between the trimmed V and J ends, which lost 4 bases and 7 bases, there was a span of 20 bases. The CDR3 extends over 15 amino acids. Germline CDR1 is MDHEN and CDR2 is SYDVKM. The CDR3 protein is CASSSYGTENQEQYF. The CDR3 DNA sequence: TGTGCCAGCAGTTCTTACGGGACGGAAAATCAAGAGCAGTACTTC.

V gene TRBV3-1 (or the pseudogene TRBV3-2) combines with J gene TRBJ2-3, with D perhaps given as TRBD1 or TRBD2 (6 bases each). CDR3 length: 15 residues. Germline CDR1 is LGHDT and CDR2 is YNNKEL (reference sequence). The germline V and J ends were trimmed by 1 base and 4 bases, with 12 bases remaining between them. The CDR3 coding sequence is TGTGCCAGCAGCCAAGTAACGGGGGCGTCAGATACGCAGTATTTT. This encodes CASSQVTGASDTQYF.

The chain recombines TRBV15 with TRBJ2-4; 7 positions agree with TRBD2. Trimming took 1 base from V and 9 from J; bases not matched to a gene: 18. This CDR3 is 18 amino acids long. CDR1 is LNHNV, CDR2 YYDKDF, per germline (reference sequence). The chain's CDR3 is CATSRGLGREAEAIIQYF. The CDR3 coding sequence is TGTGCCACCAGCAGAGGCCTGGGACGGGAGGCCGAGGCGATCATTCAGTACTTC.

This clone has a single count. The chain has TRBV7-6 and TRBJ2-1; 15 nucleotides match TRBD2. Germline V gives CDR1 SGHVS, CDR2 FNYEAQ. V gave up 5 bases and J gave up 7 bases; unmatched junction bases: 6. The CDR3 sequence is 16 residues long. The CDR3 sequence: CASSRTSGGVRNEQFF. The CDR3 region has the DNA TGTGCCAGCAGCCGGACTAGCGGGGGGGTGAGGAATGAGCAGTTCTTC.

This clone was detected only once. V usage is TRBV7-9 and J usage is TRBJ2-2; a possible D gene is TRBD1 (6 bases). The germline CDR1 and CDR2 sequences are SEHNR and FQNEAQ (reference sequence). The CDR3 sequence is 17 residues long. V gave up 8 bases and J gave up 6 bases, with 25 bases separating them. The CDR3 nucleotides read TGTGCCAGCCGACCTATTCCGAGGACAGAGGATTCCGGGGAGCTGTTTTTT. Translation: CASRPIPRTEDSGELFF.

V usage is TRBV10-3 and J usage is TRBJ2-1; D possibly uses TRBD1 or TRBD2 (6 bases each). The CDR3 covers 14 residues. Trimming removed 8 bases from V and 6 bases from J, with 17 bases in between. Germline V gene data show CDR1 as ENHRY and CDR2 as SYGVKD. CDR3 sequence: CAIGQGEGGNEQFF. Written as DNA, the CDR3 is TGTGCCATCGGCCAAGGTGAGGGGGGCAATGAGCAGTTCTTC.

The J gene is TRBJ2-7, the V gene TRBV5-1; no clear D gene. In germline, CDR1 is SGHRS, CDR2 YFSETQ. Trimming removed 0 bases at V and 2 bases at J, with 12 bases between. The CDR3 totals 15 residues. The DNA of the CDR3 is TGCGCCAGCAGCTTGGCTGGTAGCTGGACCTACGAGCAGTACTTC. Encoded protein: CASSLAGSWTYEQYF.

The genes are TRBV11-1 and TRBJ2-7; D perhaps matches TRBD2 (6 bases). The CDR3 has 15 residues. Germline-derived CDR1 and CDR2 are SGHAT and FQDESV (reference sequence). Between the trimmed V and J ends, which lost 0 bases and 4 bases, there was a span of 13 bases. DNA for the CDR3: TGTGCCAGCAGCTTAGCCGCTGGAGGGACTTACGAGCAGTACTTC. Its translation: CASSLAAGGTYEQYF.

The chain joins TRBV19 to TRBJ2-1; D not resolved. Trimming removed 3 bases from V and 6 bases from J, with 3 bases in between. The CDR3 has 11 residues. Germline V gene sequence: CDR1 LNHDA, CDR2 SQIVND (reference sequence). CDR3: CASSMGNEQFF. The CDR3 DNA reads TGTGCCAGTAGTATGGGCAATGAGCAGTTCTTC.

CDR3 region: CASSHQGAQSDTQYF. CDR3 bases: TGCGCCAGCTCACATCAGGGGGCGCAATCAGATACGCAGTATTTT. This rearrangement joins TRBV5-1 to TRBJ2-3; 8 bases align to TRBD1. This CDR3 region has 15 residues. Trimming took 7 bases from V and 4 from J; bases not matched to a gene: 11. The germline CDR1 and CDR2 sequences are SGHRS and YFSETQ. The variable domain in full, with the rest retrieved from reference TRBV5-1 and TRBJ2-3, is KAGVTQTPRYLIKTRGQQVTLSCSPISGHRSVSWYQQTPGQGLQFLFEYFSETQRNKGNFPGRFSGRQFSNSRSEMNVSTLELGDSALYLCASSHQGAQSDTQYFGPGTRLTVL.

The chain joins TRBV21-1 to TRBJ1-2. TRBV21-1 constitutes a pseudogene. This CDR3 comprises 15 residues. The CDR3 loop is CASSSPKSESYGYTF. CDR3 in DNA: TGTGCCAGCAGCTCTCCTAAATCTGAAAGCTATGGCTACACCTTC.

The chain uses TRBV11-1 and TRBJ2-7, with 7 bases matching TRBD1. The CDR3 has 14 residues. V gave up 2 bases and J gave up 4 bases; unmatched junction bases: 5. CDR1 SGHAT and CDR2 FQDESV come from the germline V gene (reference sequence). The CDR3 DNA is TGTGCCAGCAGCTTAATTCGACAGGGATACGAGCAGTACTTC. Translated: CASSLIRQGYEQYF.

The rearrangement links TRBV6-5 to TRBJ1-1; D is uncertain. The CDR3 runs to 14 residues. Germline V gives CDR1 MNHEY, CDR2 SVGAGI. The V and J ends lost 6 bases and 1 base respectively, with 12 bases between them. The CDR3 sequence is CASRPLQTNTEAFF. The CDR3 nucleotides are TGTGCCAGCAGACCACTACAGACGAACACTGAAGCTTTCTTT.

V is TRBV3-1 (or the pseudogene TRBV3-2) and J is TRBJ1-1; D not certain. V shed 3 bases and J shed 4 bases, with 15 bases lying between them. The CDR3 sequence is 15 residues long. Germline lookup yields CDR1 LGHDT and CDR2 YNNKEL (reference sequence). The DNA of the CDR3 is TGTGCCAGCAGCCATTCCGTTTACGGACGCACTGAAGCTTTCTTT. Its translation is CASSHSVYGRTEAFF.

The V and J genes are TRBV6-5 and TRBJ1-2, with 7 bases aligning to TRBD1. The CDR3 has 15 residues. Trimming removed 6 bases from V and 8 bases from J; junction bases left unmatched: 15. Germline lookup yields CDR1 MNHEY and CDR2 SVGAGI. The CDR3: CASRKSGQVNRGYTF. For the CDR3, the DNA is TGTGCCAGCAGGAAAAGCGGACAGGTCAATCGGGGCTACACCTTC.

The chain joins TRBV6-8 to TRBJ2-1; 9 bases fit TRBD2. V was clipped by 8 bases and J by 8 bases; unmatched bases: 16. Germline V gene sequence: CDR1 MNHGY, CDR2 SAAAGT. The CDR3 runs to 16 residues. The DNA of the CDR3 is TGTGCCAGCGACCGCCCGCGCGGGAGGGCCGGCGATGAGCAGTTCTTC. This encodes CASDRPRGRAGDEQFF.

The gene calls are TRBV30 and TRBJ2-7; the D is unclear. Germline CDR1 is GTSNPN and CDR2 is SVGIG (reference sequence). This CDR3 is 13 amino acids long. The V end was cut by 2 bases, the J end by 6 bases, with 14 bases between. CDR3: CAWSNRVGSEQYF. CDR3 in DNA: TGTGCCTGGAGTAATAGGGTGGGCTCCGAGCAGTACTTC.